Below, 15 T cell receptor beta chains from the same sample are listed, as sequenced in a study of CD4+ T cells in melanoma. The repertoire was sequenced with immunoSEQ multiplex PCR; TCRdb's copy has only in-frame clones and lacks some. The sample lists 90,000 to 130,000 clones; over 80% were seen once. Sequencing was carried out using peripheral blood. These receptors were taken from a human donor with melanoma.

The J gene is TRBJ1-1, the V gene TRBV2; 7 nucleotides line up with TRBD1. V was pared by 2 bases and J by 5 bases, with 8 bases of the junction left unmatched. The CDR3 loop spans 15 amino acids. Germline loops: CDR1 SNHLY, CDR2 FYNNEI. CDR3 region: CASSELAGGLTEAFF. The CDR3 DNA reads TGTGCCAGCAGTGAATTGGCAGGGGGTTTAACTGAAGCTTTCTTT.

V gene TRBV4-3 combines with J gene TRBJ2-3, with TRBD2 matching 7 bases. CDR1 LGHNA and CDR2 YSLEER come from the germline V gene. J gave up 0 bases and V 1 base, and 4 bases lay outside the gene matches. CDR3 length: 16 residues. The CDR3 coding sequence is TGCGCCAGCAGCCAAGGGGAGGGGCCCAGCACAGATACGCAGTATTTT. It specifies CASSQGEGPSTDTQYF.

The gene calls are TRBV7-3 and TRBJ1-1; 8 bases are shared with TRBD1. The CDR3 covers 15 residues. J lost 6 bases, V lost 6 bases, and 12 bases had no gene match. Germline CDR1 and CDR2: SGHTA and FQGTGA. CDR3 sequence (DNA): TGTGCCAGCAGTCAAGGGGGGACAGGTTTTTCTGAAGCTTTCTTT. The encoded protein is CASSQGGTGFSEAFF.

The chain combines TRBV4-3 with TRBJ2-2; D not resolved. Trimming took 3 bases from V and 7 from J, leaving 15 bases between them. This CDR3 region has 15 residues. CDR1 LGHNA and CDR2 YSLEER come from the germline V gene. The CDR3, as DNA: TGCGCCAGCAGCCAGTCGTGGCTGGGTAGCGGGGAGCTGTTTTTT. Encoded protein: CASSQSWLGSGELFF.

This rearrangement joins TRBV6-1 to TRBJ1-1; 8 bases match TRBD1. With V trimmed by 3 bases and J by 1 base, 4 bases remained unmatched. The germline CDR1 and CDR2 sequences are MNHNS and SASEGT. The length of the CDR3 is 15 residues. The DNA for the CDR3 is TGTGCCAGCAGTGACAGGGGGCTAACGAACACTGAAGCTTTCTTT. This codes for CASSDRGLTNTEAFF.

V usage is TRBV4-1 and J usage is TRBJ2-1; TRBD1 aligns across 7 bases. There are 15 residues in the CDR3. J was trimmed by 6 bases and V by 1 base; bases with no gene match: 6. Germline V lookup: CDR1 MGHRA, CDR2 YSYEKL. The chain's CDR3 is CASSQGQGARNEQFF. CDR3 sequence (DNA): TGCGCCAGCAGCCAAGGACAGGGAGCTCGCAATGAGCAGTTCTTC.

The genes are TRBV4-1 and TRBJ1-2; TRBD1 is a possible D gene (5 bases). The germline V gene encodes CDR1 MGHRA and CDR2 YSYEKL. CDR3 length equals 14 residues. V was shortened by 4 bases and J by 4 bases, with 13 bases between the two germline ends. The CDR3 DNA is TGCGCCAGCAGCCCTGGGGGGAGAGGCTATGGCTACACCTTC. Amino acid sequence: CASSPGGRGYGYTF.

V and J are TRBV9 and TRBJ2-1, with D maybe TRBD1 (6 bases). The germline V gene has CDR1 SGDLS and CDR2 YYNGEE. The V end was cut by 1 base, the J end by 0 bases, with 11 bases between. The CDR3 has 16 amino acids. The CDR3, as DNA: TGTGCCAGCAGCGTACAGGGGCATAGCTCCTACAATGAGCAGTTCTTC. It encodes CASSVQGHSSYNEQFF.

The rearrangement joins TRBV5-1 to TRBJ2-2; no reliable D call. The germline V and J ends were trimmed by 1 base and 0 bases, with 4 bases remaining between them. The CDR3 spans 14 residues. CDR1 is SGHRS, CDR2 YFSETQ, per germline. CDR3 DNA sequence: TGCGCCAGCAGCTTGTTACCGAACACCGGGGAGCTGTTTTTT. Residues: CASSLLPNTGELFF.

This clone has just a few counts. V and J are TRBV6-4 and TRBJ1-2; D may be TRBD1 (5 bases). The CDR3 loop spans 11 amino acids. Germline CDR1 and CDR2: MRHNA and SNTAGT. Deletions cut 4 bases from V and 9 bases from J, with 9 bases between. CDR3 sequence reads: CASSVGGRYTF. The CDR3 DNA follows: TGTGCCAGCAGTGTCGGGGGTCGCTACACCTTC.

This clone was recorded at least ten times. The identical CDR3 is also encoded by other nucleotide sequences in the sample. The CDR3 DNA is TGCGCCAGCAGCCAAGATAGGGGGGGAACCTACGAGCAGTACTTC. It translates to CASSQDRGGTYEQYF. The chain combines TRBV4-3 with TRBJ2-7; TRBD2 might be the D (7 bases). The CDR3 consists of 15 residues. The ends were cut back, 0 bases at V and 2 bases at J, with 11 bases in the middle. CDR1 is LGHNA, CDR2 YSLEER, per germline.

CDR3 region: CASSLDGDGELFF. The CDR3 region has the DNA TGTGCCAGCAGCTTAGACGGAGACGGGGAGCTGTTTTTT. The chain carries TRBV11-3 and TRBJ2-2; D ambiguous. The V end lost 0 bases, the J end lost 7 bases, and 6 bases lay between the germline ends. This CDR3 is 13 amino acids long. Germline values: CDR1 SGHNT, CDR2 YENEEA.

The chain uses TRBV11-3 and TRBJ2-7, with 13 bases identical to TRBD2. Germline V gene data show CDR1 as SGHNT and CDR2 as YENEEA. V was clipped by 5 bases and J by 3 bases; unmatched bases: 4. CDR3 length: 15 residues. CDR3 sequence reads: CASSLGTSGDYEQYF. CDR3 nucleotides: TGTGCCAGCAGCCTCGGGACTAGCGGGGACTACGAGCAGTACTTC.

This chain connects TRBV2 to TRBJ1-4; possible D gene TRBD1, 6 bases. Between the trimmed V and J ends, which lost 9 bases and 4 bases, there was a span of 15 bases. CDR3 length: 14 amino acids. Germline assignment: CDR1 SNHLY and CDR2 FYNNEI. The CDR3 bases are TGTGCCAGTCACGAGGACAGCAGTAATGAAAAACTGTTTTTT. This sequence encodes CASHEDSSNEKLFF.

The chain recombines TRBV9 with TRBJ2-2; TRBD2 might be the D (6 bases). The V and J ends lost 0 bases and 4 bases respectively, with 10 bases between them. Germline CDR1 is SGDLS and CDR2 is YYNGEE. The CDR3 consists of 15 residues. The CDR3 DNA is TGTGCCAGCAGCGTAGCGGGCGGGGCCACCGGGGAGCTGTTTTTT. Translation gives CASSVAGGATGELFF.